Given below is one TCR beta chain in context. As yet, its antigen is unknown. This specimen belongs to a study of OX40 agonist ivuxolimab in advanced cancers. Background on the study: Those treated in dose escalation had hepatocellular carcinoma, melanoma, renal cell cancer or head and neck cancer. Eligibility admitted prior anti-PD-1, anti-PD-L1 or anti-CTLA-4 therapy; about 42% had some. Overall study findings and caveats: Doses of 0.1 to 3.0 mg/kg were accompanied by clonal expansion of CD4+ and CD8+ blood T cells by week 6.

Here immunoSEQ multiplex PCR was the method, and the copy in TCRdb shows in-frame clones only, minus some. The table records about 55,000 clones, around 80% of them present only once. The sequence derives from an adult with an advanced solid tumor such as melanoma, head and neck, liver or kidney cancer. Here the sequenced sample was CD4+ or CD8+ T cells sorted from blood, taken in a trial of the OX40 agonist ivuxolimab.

The CDR3 spells CASSGFSGTGVSNYGYTF. CDR3 DNA sequence: TGTGCCAGCAGTGGATTTTCCGGGACAGGGGTATCTAACTATGGCTACACCTTC. This rearrangement joins TRBV25-1 to TRBJ1-2; TRBD1 matches at 10 bases. The CDR3 runs 18 residues. Trimming removed 4 bases from V and 0 bases from J; junction bases left unmatched: 11. The germline V gene encodes CDR1 MGHDK and CDR2 SYGVNS.